The rows below give T cell receptor beta chains drawn from one sample of a study of shared clonotypes between healthy human individuals. The data were produced by immunoSEQ multiplex PCR, yet TCRdb's version contains in-frame clones alone and is incomplete. The sample has about 960,000 clones, 60% to 85% seen once. The sequenced material came from memory CD4+ T cells sorted from blood. The receptor set was obtained from a man aged 18 to 29 in good health. The CDR3 runs from the conserved cysteine through the conserved F or W.

j_call | v_call | cdr3_aa
TRBJ2-1 | TRBV5-1 | CASRREGLNEQFF
TRBJ2-7 | TRBV9 | CASSASRTGGSYEQYF
TRBJ2-7 | TRBV5-6 | CASSFRAEASSYEQYF
TRBJ1-2 | TRBV6-1 | CASSEAGDGGLYGYTF
TRBJ1-6 | TRBV5-1 | CASSPQALGNSPLHF
TRBJ1-1 | TRBV5-1 | CASSTRGQGARNTEAFF
TRBJ2-3 | TRBV4-1 | CASSQEVLRGDTQYF
TRBJ2-5 | TRBV20-1 | CSLQEQETQYF
TRBJ2-7 | TRBV4-1 | CASSRTGTAYEQYF
TRBJ2-2 | TRBV5-6 | CASSLDRNTGELFF